The T cell receptor beta chain under discussion was sequenced for a study of blood T cell repertoires in COVID-19. On the study more broadly: Samples came from the United States, Italy and Spain, spanning acute and convalescent COVID-19. PBMCs, B-cell-depleted T cells, or T cells were the source of the cDNA or gDNA that made up the material.

As processed by the authors: Estimation of nucleated cell counts relied on the amplification of reference gene primers. Measured with immunoSEQ multiplex PCR; TCRdb has only the in-frame clones, and not every one. V, J and clone size are taken as reported in that table, and D and trimming were inferred from the DNA itself. Of about 370,000 clones listed, 70% to 90% were seen once; the top ten hold around 3%. This CDR3 is 16 amino acids long. CDR1 is LNHDA and CDR2 is SQIVND in the germline V gene (reference sequence). Trimming cost V 2 bases and J 3 bases, with 14 bases left between them. Sequencing was performed on peripheral blood. This clonotype was obtained from a woman in her 30s with COVID-19, enrolled during active disease. This sequence joins TRBV19 and TRBJ2-1, with D perhaps TRBD1 (5 bases). CDR3 DNA sequence: TGTGCCAGTAGTATATACCCGGACAAGGGCTACAATGAGCAGTTCTTC. This encodes CASSIYPDKGYNEQFF.